These 10 T cell receptor beta chains were all obtained from the same sample, sequenced in a study of breast tumors, draining lymph nodes, adjacent tissues. Breast cancer patients provided tissue from their axillary draining lymph nodes. TCRdb analysed the multiplex PCR reads with MiXCR anew, one entry per CDR3 protein. The data show around 230,000 distinct CDR3 sequences, with nearly 35% seen just once and over 3.5% held by the top ten. The source material was axillary lymph node tissue. These receptors all stem from a female donor with breast cancer. Some clones in this sample may be carry-over from other donors' samples.

There are many counts of this clonotype. The chain has TRBV2 and TRBJ2-2, with D maybe TRBD1 (5 bases). The germline V gene has CDR1 SNHLY and CDR2 FYNNEI. Trimming removed 6 bases at V and 4 bases at J, with 9 bases between. The CDR3 spans 13 residues. This chain's CDR3 is CASRRQSTGELFF. The CDR3 DNA follows: TGTGCCAGCAGAAGACAGTCCACCGGGGAGCTGTTTTTT.

The chain combines TRBV7-9 with TRBJ2-1; 9 positions match TRBD2. The CDR3 covers 16 residues. From germline, CDR1 is SEHNR and CDR2 FQNEAQ (reference sequence). V gave up 6 bases and J gave up 9 bases; unmatched junction bases: 15. CDR3 nucleotides: TGTGCCAGCAGAATAGTCAATAGCGGGAGAGCTGGTGAGCAGTTCTTC. Residues: CASRIVNSGRAGEQFF.

This clonotype was seen repeatedly, ten times or more. This chain joins TRBV11-2 and TRBJ2-2; D is uncertain. The length of the CDR3 is 14 residues. Between the trimmed V and J ends, which lost 1 base and 7 bases, there was a span of 10 bases. Germline values: CDR1 SGHAT, CDR2 FQNNGV. This CDR3 reads CASSLAFLDGELFF. As DNA, the CDR3 is TGTGCCAGCAGCTTAGCTTTTTTAGACGGGGAGCTGTTTTTT.

About this clonotype: Given a much more abundant clone one base away, this may be a read error. The rearrangement links TRBV9 to TRBJ2-5; TRBD2 is a possible D gene (7 bases). Germline CDR1 and CDR2: SGDLS and YYNGEE. The CDR3 contains 13 residues. This chain's CDR3 is CAGSEWGGETQYF. In nucleotides, the CDR3 is TGTGCCGGCAGTGAATGGGGGGGCGAGACCCAGTACTTC.

The chain employs TRBV7-7 and TRBJ2-1, with 14 bases fitting TRBD2. Germline lookup yields CDR1 SSHAT and CDR2 FNYEAQ (reference sequence). The CDR3 has 16 residues. CDR3 DNA: TGTGCTAGACCTAAGAGGACTAGCGGGAGGCTCAATGAGCAGTTCTTC. It codes for CARPKRTSGRLNEQFF.

This clonotype was detected many times. V is TRBV15 and J is TRBJ2-1; TRBD2 agrees at 8 bases. The CDR3 has 16 amino acids. With 0 bases clipped from V and 6 bases from J, the junction kept 7 bases outside the gene matches. Germline V CDR1 and CDR2: LNHNV, YYDKDF (reference sequence). This chain's CDR3 is CATSRESGRLANEQFF. Here the CDR3 DNA reads TGTGCCACCAGCAGAGAAAGCGGGAGATTGGCCAATGAGCAGTTCTTC.

The rearrangement links TRBV7-9 to TRBJ1-1; no clear D. The V gene's germline CDR1 is SEHNR and CDR2 FQNEAQ (reference sequence). The CDR3 spans 14 residues. Trimming took 5 bases from V and 1 from J, leaving 11 bases between them. Here the CDR3 DNA reads TGTGCCAGCAGCCTGTGGACGGCGAACACTGAAGCTTTCTTT. It yields the protein CASSLWTANTEAFF.

This clonotype showed up many times. This chain links TRBV7-2 with TRBJ1-3; D gene ambiguous. CDR3 size: 17 residues. Per the germline V gene, CDR1 is SGHTA and CDR2 is FQGNSA. Between the trimmed V and J ends, which lost 4 bases and 3 bases, there was a span of 19 bases. Written as DNA, the CDR3 is TGTGCCAGCAGCTCAGACTCATTTAACAAATTTGGAAACACCATATATTTT. Encoded protein: CASSSDSFNKFGNTIYF.

This clonotype was counted at least ten times. V and J are TRBV6-1 and TRBJ1-6; unclear D gene. The length of the CDR3 is 12 residues. The V gene lost 3 bases and the J gene lost 6 bases, with 3 bases spanning the gap. Germline V lookup: CDR1 MNHNS, CDR2 SASEGT. The CDR3 DNA sequence: TGTGCCAGCAGTGACGGTAATTCACCCCTCCACTTT. Translation gives CASSDGNSPLHF.

This clonotype came up many times. The chain is built from TRBV5-1 and TRBJ1-2; perhaps TRBD1 as D (5 bases). This CDR3 has 13 residues. Germline V gene data show CDR1 as SGHRS and CDR2 as YFSETQ. Deletions cut 4 bases from V and 2 bases from J, with 9 bases between. CDR3 region: CASSLDKNYGYTF. DNA for the CDR3: TGCGCCAGCAGCCTGGACAAAAACTATGGCTACACCTTC.